The clone carrying this TCR beta chain turned up a few times. V dropped 5 bases and J dropped 5; count of bases not matched to a gene: 10. Looked up from germline, CDR1 is SNHLY and CDR2 is FYNNEI. This CDR3 spans 15 amino acids. Original data processing: Nucleated cell counts were estimated from reference gene primer amplification. TCRdb's table, derived via immunoSEQ multiplex PCR, lists solely in-frame clones and lacks some. The V and J calls and clone size were taken over from that table, and D and trimming were inferred from the DNA. The table includes some 220,000 clones, about 85% detected once. This specimen comes from a study of blood T cell repertoires in COVID-19. In the study overall: The United States, Italy and Spain were the sources of the acute and convalescent COVID-19 samples. Sources were T cells, B-cell-depleted T cells, or PBMCs; the material itself was cDNA or gDNA.

The TCR originated in a woman aged 18-29 years who had recovered from COVID-19. Sequencing was performed on peripheral blood. V is TRBV2 and J is TRBJ1-2; 8 bases align to TRBD1. CDR3 sequence (DNA): TGTGCCAGCAGTCCTCAGACAGGGGCATATTATGGCTACACCTTC. It translates to CASSPQTGAYYGYTF.